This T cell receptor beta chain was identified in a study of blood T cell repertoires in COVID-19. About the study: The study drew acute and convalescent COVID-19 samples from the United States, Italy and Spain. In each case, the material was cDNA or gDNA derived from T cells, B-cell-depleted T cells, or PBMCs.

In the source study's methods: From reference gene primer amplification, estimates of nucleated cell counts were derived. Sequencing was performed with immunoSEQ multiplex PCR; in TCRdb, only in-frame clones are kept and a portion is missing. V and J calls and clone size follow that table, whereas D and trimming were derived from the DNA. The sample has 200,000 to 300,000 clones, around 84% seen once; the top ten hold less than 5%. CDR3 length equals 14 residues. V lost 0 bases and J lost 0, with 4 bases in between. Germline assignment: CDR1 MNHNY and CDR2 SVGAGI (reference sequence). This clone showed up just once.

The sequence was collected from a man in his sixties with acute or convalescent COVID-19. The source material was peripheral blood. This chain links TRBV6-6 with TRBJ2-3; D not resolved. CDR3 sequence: CASSYSQSTDTQYF. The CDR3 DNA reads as TGTGCCAGCAGTTACTCTCAAAGCACAGATACGCAGTATTTT.